Listed below are T cell receptor beta chains from one sample, sequenced in a study of CD8 T cells in ankylosing spondylitis. TCRdb reprocessed the 5' RACE reads with MiXCR, giving one entry per CDR3 protein. This sample has 300,000 to 400,000 distinct CDR3 sequences, with 20% to 25% found just once. Sequencing used blood, either unsorted or a sorted T cell fraction (not recorded which). Receptors were obtained from a male donor with ankylosing spondylitis or in good health (not recorded which). Both conserved end residues are part of each CDR3. The D gene is left open where the match is weak. Part of the rows lack a size; the others show once, few, many or a class for expanded clones.

clone_size	v_call	d_call	j_call	cdr3_aa	cdr3_nt
-	TRBV29-1	-	TRBJ1-2	CSVEIGPGYTF	TGCAGCGTTGAAATAGGACCTGGCTACACCTTC
-	TRBV23-1	-	TRBJ2-7	CASRVMPGKDYQQYF	TGCGCCAGCAGAGTTATGCCAGGGAAGGACTACCAGCAGTACTTC
-	TRBV5-6	-	TRBJ2-7	CAISPGTYYEQYF	TGTGCCATCAGCCCCGGGACTTACTACGAGCAGTACTTC
-	TRBV12-3/TRBV12-4	-	TRBJ2-5	CASSLMQETQYF	TGTGCCAGCAGTCTCATGCAAGAGACCCAGTACTTC
-	TRBV6-5	TRBD1	TRBJ2-1	CASSYGRQGIGEQFF	TGTGCCAGCAGTTACGGGCGACAGGGTATAGGTGAGCAGTTCTTC
-	TRBV7-2	-	TRBJ2-3	CASSPNWFSTDTQYF	TGTGCCAGCAGCCCCAATTGGTTTAGCACAGATACGCAGTATTTT
few	TRBV5-5	TRBD2	TRBJ2-1	CASSLERGGLDEQFF	TGTGCCAGCAGCCTCGAGCGGGGGGGCCTTGATGAGCAGTTCTTC
-	TRBV10-2	-	TRBJ2-7	CASRGVGTESYEQYF	TGCGCCAGCAGGGGGGTTGGGACGGAGTCCTACGAGCAGTACTTC
few	TRBV6-1	-	TRBJ2-3	CASSPSRGVDTQYF	TGTGCCAGCAGTCCGTCCAGGGGGGTAGATACGCAGTATTTT
-	TRBV11-1	-	TRBJ2-5	CASTSPAVQGELPETQYF	TGTGCCAGCACCTCCCCGGCGGTCCAGGGAGAATTGCCAGAGACCCAGTACTTC
many	TRBV12-3/TRBV12-4	TRBD2	TRBJ2-1	CASSPPGLAGYNEQFF	TGTGCCAGCAGTCCCCCGGGACTAGCGGGCTACAATGAGCAGTTCTTC
-	TRBV29-1	TRBD1	TRBJ1-2	CSVEDWDRVYGYTF	TGCAGCGTTGAAGATTGGGACAGGGTCTATGGCTACACCTTC
-	TRBV11-2	TRBD1	TRBJ2-1	CASSGSGQVENEQFF	TGTGCCAGCAGCGGATCGGGACAGGTCGAGAATGAGCAGTTCTTC
-	TRBV4-1	TRBD2	TRBJ2-7	CASSQETSHYEQYF	TGCGCCAGCAGCCAAGAGACTAGCCACTACGAGCAGTACTTC
-	TRBV6-1	TRBD1	TRBJ2-7	CASSEPGQGTYEQYF	TGTGCCAGCAGTGAACCGGGACAGGGCACCTACGAGCAGTACTTC
few	TRBV25-1	TRBD1	TRBJ2-5	CASRQGPEETQYF	TGTGCCAGCAGACAGGGGCCCGAAGAGACCCAGTACTTC
-	TRBV11-2	-	TRBJ2-2	CASSWTVGELFF	TGTGCCAGCAGCTGGACAGTCGGGGAGCTGTTTTTT